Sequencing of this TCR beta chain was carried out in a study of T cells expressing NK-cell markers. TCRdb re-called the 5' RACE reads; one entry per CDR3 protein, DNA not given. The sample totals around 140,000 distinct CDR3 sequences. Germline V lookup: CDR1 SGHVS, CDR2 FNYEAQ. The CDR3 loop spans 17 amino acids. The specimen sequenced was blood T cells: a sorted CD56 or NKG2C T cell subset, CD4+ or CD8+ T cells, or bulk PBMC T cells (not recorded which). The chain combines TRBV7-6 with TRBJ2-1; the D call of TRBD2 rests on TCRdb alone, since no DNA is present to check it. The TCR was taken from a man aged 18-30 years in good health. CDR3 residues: CASSLDLAGGVYNEQFF.